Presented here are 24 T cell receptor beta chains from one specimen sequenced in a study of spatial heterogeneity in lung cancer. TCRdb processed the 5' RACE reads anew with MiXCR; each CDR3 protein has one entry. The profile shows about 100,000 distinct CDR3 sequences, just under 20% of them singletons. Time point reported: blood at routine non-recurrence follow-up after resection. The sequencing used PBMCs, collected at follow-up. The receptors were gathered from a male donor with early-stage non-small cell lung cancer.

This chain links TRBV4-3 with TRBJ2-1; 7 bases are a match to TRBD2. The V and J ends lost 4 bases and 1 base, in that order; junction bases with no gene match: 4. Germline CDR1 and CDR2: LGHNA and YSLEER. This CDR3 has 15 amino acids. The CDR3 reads CASSRLAESYNEQFF. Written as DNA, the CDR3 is TGCGCCAGCAGCCGACTAGCCGAATCCTACAATGAGCAGTTCTTC.

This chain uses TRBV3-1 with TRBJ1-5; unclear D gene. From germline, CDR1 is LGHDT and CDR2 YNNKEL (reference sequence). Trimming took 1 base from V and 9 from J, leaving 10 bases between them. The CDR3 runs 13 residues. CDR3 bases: TGTGCCAGCAGCCAAGCTGGTTTGGGGCCCCAGCATTTT. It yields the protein CASSQAGLGPQHF.

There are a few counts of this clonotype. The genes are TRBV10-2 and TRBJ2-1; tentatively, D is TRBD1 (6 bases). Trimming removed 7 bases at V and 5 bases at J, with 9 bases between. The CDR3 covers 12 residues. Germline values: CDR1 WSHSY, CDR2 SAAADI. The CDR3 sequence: CASKQGNNEQFF. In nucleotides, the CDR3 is TGCGCCAGCAAGCAGGGGAACAATGAGCAGTTCTTC.

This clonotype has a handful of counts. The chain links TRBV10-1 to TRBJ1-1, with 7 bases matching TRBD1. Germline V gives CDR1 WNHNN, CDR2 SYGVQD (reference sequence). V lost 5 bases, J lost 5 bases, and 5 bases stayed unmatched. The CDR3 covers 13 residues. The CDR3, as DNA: TGCGCCAGCAGTCCGGGACAGCTGACTGAAGCTTTCTTT. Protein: CASSPGQLTEAFF.

Here the CDR3 reads CASSPQDIFKDYTF. DNA for the CDR3: TGTGCCAGTAGTCCCCAGGACATATTCAAGGACTACACCTTC. The chain carries TRBV19 and TRBJ1-2; D might be TRBD1 (5 bases). V dropped 5 bases and J dropped 10 bases, with 20 bases sitting between them. The CDR3 totals 14 residues. Per the germline V gene, CDR1 is LNHDA and CDR2 is SQIVND (reference sequence).

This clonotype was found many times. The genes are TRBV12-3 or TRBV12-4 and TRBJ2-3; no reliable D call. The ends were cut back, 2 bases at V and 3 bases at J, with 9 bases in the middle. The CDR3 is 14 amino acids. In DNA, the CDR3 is TGTGCCAGCAGTTTAAGCACAGTGACAGATACGCAGTATTTT. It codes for CASSLSTVTDTQYF.

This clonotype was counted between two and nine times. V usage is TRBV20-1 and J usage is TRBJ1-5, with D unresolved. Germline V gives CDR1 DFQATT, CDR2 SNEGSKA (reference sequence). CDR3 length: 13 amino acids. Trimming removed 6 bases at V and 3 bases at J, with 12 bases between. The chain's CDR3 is CSAIAGSNQPQHF. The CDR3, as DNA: TGCAGTGCCATCGCGGGGTCCAATCAGCCCCAGCATTTT.

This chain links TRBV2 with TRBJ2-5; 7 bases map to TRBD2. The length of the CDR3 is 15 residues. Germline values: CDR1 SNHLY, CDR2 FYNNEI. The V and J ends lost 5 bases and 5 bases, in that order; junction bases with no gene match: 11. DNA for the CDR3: TGTGCCAGCAGTTCTGGACTAGTACGTATCGAGACCCAGTACTTC. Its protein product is CASSSGLVRIETQYF.

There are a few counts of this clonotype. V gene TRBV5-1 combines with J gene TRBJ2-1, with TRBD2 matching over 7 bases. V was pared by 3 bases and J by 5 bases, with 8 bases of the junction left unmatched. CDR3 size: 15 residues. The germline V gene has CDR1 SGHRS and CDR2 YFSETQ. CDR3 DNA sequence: TGCGCCAGCAGCTCCAGCGGGACCCGGAACAATGAGCAGTTCTTC. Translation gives CASSSSGTRNNEQFF.

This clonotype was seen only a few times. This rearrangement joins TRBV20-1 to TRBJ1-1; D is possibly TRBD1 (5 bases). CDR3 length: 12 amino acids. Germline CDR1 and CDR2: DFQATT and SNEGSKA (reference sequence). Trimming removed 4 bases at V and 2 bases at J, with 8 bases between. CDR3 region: CSAKDTNTEAFF. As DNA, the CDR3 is TGCAGTGCTAAGGACACCAACACTGAAGCTTTCTTT.

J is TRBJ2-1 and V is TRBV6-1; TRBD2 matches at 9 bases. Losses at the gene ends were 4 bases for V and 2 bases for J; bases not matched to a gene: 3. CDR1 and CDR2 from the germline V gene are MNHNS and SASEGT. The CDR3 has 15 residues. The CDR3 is CASSAGLAAYNEQFF. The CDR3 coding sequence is TGTGCCAGCAGTGCGGGACTAGCTGCCTACAATGAGCAGTTCTTC.

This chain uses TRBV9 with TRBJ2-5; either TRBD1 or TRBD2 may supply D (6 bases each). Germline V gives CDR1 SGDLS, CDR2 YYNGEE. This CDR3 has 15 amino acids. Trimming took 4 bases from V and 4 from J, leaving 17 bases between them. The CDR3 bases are TGTGCCAGCAGCCCAGACGAGGGGGGCGGAGAGACCCAGTACTTC. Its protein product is CASSPDEGGGETQYF.

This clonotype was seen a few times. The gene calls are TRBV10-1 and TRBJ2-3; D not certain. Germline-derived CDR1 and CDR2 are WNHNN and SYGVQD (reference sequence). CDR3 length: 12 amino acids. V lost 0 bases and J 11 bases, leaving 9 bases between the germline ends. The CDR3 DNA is TGCGCCAGCAGTGAGTCTCGGGCGATGCAGTATTTT. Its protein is CASSESRAMQYF.

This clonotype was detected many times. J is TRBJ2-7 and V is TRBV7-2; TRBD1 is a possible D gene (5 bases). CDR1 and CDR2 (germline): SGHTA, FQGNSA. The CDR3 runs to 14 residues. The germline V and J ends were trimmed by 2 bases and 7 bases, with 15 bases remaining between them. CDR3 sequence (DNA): TGTGCCAGCAGCTTAAAGTTTGGGGCCGGAGAGCAGTACTTC. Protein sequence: CASSLKFGAGEQYF.

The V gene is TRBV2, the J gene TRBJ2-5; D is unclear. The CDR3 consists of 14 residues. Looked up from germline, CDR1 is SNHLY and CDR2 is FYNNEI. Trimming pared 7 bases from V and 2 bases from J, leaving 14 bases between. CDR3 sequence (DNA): TGTGCCAGCAAGGCCGCTCACCTACAAGAGACCCAGTACTTC. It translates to CASKAAHLQETQYF.

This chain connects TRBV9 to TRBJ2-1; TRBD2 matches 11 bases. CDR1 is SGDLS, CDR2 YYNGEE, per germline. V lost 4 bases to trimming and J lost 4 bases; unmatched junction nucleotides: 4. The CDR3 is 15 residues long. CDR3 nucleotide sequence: TGTGCCAGCAGCCCCCTAGCGGGAGGATACAATGAGCAGTTCTTC. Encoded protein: CASSPLAGGYNEQFF.

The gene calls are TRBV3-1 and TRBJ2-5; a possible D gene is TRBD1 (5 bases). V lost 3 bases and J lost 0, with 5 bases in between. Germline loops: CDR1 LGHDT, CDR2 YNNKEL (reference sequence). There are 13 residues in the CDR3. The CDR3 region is CASSHRDQETQYF. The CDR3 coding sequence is TGTGCCAGCAGCCACAGGGACCAAGAGACCCAGTACTTC.

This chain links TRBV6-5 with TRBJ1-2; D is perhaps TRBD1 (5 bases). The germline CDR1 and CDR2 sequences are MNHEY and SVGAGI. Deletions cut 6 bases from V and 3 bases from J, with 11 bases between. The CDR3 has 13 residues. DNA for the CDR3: TGTGCCAGCAGGAAAGAAGGGGACTATGGCTACACCTTC. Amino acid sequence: CASRKEGDYGYTF.

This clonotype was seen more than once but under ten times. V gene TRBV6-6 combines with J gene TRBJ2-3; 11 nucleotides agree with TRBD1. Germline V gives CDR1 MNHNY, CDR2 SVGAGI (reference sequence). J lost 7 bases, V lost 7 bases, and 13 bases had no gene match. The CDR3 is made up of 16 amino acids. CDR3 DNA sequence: TGTGCCAGCAACAGTGGTCCTGGGACAGGGGGAAATACGCAGTATTTT. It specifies CASNSGPGTGGNTQYF.

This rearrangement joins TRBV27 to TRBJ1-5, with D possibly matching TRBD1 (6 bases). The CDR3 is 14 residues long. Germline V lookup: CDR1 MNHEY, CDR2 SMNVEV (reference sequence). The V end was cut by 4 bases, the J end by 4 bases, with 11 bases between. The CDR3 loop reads CASSSGTYNQPQHF. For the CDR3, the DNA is TGTGCCAGCAGTTCCGGGACATATAATCAGCCCCAGCATTTT.

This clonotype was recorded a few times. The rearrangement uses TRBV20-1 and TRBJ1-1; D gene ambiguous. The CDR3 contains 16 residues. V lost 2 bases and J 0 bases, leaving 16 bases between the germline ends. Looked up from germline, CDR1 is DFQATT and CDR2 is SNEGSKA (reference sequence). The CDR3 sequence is CSARSFLQRLNTEAFF. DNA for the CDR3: TGCAGTGCTAGATCCTTTTTACAGCGACTGAACACTGAAGCTTTCTTT.

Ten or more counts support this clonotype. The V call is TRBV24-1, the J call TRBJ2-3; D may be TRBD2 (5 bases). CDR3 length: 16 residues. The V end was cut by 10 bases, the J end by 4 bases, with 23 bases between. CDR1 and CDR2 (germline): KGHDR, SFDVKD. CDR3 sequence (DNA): TGTGCCACAATGGGAGAAGGTGCGGAGCTAGCAGATACGCAGTATTTT. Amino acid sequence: CATMGEGAELADTQYF.

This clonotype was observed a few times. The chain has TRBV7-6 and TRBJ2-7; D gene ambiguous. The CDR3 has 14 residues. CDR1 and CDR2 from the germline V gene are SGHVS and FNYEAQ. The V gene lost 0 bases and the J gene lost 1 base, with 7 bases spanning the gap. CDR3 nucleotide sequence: TGTGCCAGCAGCTTAGCAAGGGCTTCCTACGAGCAGTACTTC. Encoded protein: CASSLARASYEQYF.

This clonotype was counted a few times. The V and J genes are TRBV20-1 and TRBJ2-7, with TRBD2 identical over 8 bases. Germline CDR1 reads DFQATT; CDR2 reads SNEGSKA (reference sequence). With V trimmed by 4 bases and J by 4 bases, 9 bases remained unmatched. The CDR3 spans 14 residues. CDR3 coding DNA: TGCAGTGCTACCGCGGGGGGAGTAGGGTACGAGCAGTACTTC. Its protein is CSATAGGVGYEQYF.